The subject of this entry is one T cell receptor beta chain. Its antigen remains unidentified. The data were obtained in a study of T cell repertoires in cytomegalovirus infection. From the reads, TCRdb called clonotypes with MiXCR, one entry per CDR3 protein. Found here are around 19,000 distinct CDR3 sequences, around two fifths of them singletons; the top ten hold 85% to 95%. Study-level findings and limits: The response measured ex vivo was dominated by TCR beta clonotypes (HLA-C-restricted and CMV-specific).

The CDR3 consists of 15 residues. The germline gives CDR1 ENHRY, CDR2 SYGVKD. Deletions cut 5 bases from V and 0 bases from J, with 14 bases between. The source material was CD8+ T cells from cultured PBMCs, sampled from culture after CMV antigen stimulation. The source of this sequence is a human donor in good health (CMV status not recorded). Some clones in this sample may be carry-over from other donors' samples. V is TRBV10-3 and J is TRBJ2-7; D might be TRBD1 or TRBD2, each matching 5 bases. CDR3 in amino acids: CAISPRGQSSYEQYF. The CDR3 region has the DNA TGTGCCATCAGTCCCCGGGGCCAGAGCTCCTACGAGCAGTACTTC.